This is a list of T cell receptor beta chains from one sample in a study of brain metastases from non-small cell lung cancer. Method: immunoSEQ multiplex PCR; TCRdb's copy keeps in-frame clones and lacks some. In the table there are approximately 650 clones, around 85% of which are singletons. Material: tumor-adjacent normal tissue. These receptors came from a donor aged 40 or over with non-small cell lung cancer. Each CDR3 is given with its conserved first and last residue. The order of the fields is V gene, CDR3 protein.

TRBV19	CASSNRGSGEQYF
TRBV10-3	CVIRNSDYRFLGEQYF
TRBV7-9	CASSSLGREGRGIDTQYF
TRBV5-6	CASTQTGPRDPDGNEQFF
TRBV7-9	CASSFEGRSDEQYF
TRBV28	CASSPSEGPPLHF
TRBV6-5	CASRGQNTEAFF
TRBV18	CASSPLRTGGTNEKLFF
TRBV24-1	CTTSDDSRYEQYF
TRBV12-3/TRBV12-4	CASSFVNEQFF
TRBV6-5	CASSLRQGETEAFF
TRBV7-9	CASSPRRGYEQYF
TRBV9	CASSETDTQYF
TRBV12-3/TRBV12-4	CASSLEYF
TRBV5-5	CASSFLLAGGWEQYF
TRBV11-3	CASSKETQYF
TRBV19	CASSIDRNTEAFF
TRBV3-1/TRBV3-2	CASRSRAYEQYF
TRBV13	CASSPSRGGYTF
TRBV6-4	CASKAETANTGELFF
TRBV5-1	CASSAIPTGGGSYNEQFF
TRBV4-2	CASSPLDTNTEAFF
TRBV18	CASSPPSLTKETQYF
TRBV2	CASGYTGTPNTEAFF
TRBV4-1	CASGPRGGNNEKLFF
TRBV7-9	CASSLGVGGVNQPQHF
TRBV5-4	CASSLKDSQETQYF
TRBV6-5	CASKQVNTEAFF
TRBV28	CASSLTRDTDTQYF
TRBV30	CAWRTPDRDNEKLFF
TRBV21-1	CAGSNTSQDMNTEAFF
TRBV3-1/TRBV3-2	CASSGSGGTGKLFF
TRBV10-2	CASSFQGANEQYF
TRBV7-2	CASGGFGVQPQHF
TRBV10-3	CATKGTSESARFSYEQYF
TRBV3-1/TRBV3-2	CASTNTGELFF
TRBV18	CASSPDRGLTEAFF
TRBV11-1	CTSSSRTGGNEQFF
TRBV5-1	CASSLYRRDSLNTEAFF
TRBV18	CASSPSGAYNSPLHF
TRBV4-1	CTSSHTKGGSANEKLFF
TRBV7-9	CASNSMTSGYEQYF
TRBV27	CASGASGTTDTQYF
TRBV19	CASSIGVRSEQYF
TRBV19	CASNRGPGETQYF
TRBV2	CASSGSRQLNTEAFF
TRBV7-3	CASSLLGQGNTGELFF
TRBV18	CASSPDSMGYEQYF
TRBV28	CASSFPGYYEQYF
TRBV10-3	CATRQDLNTEAFF
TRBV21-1	CASRHQLATWHHQPQHF
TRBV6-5	CASKKGTEAFF
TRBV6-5	CASSYSGANGTDTQYF
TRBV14	CASSSYAGGRLSNEQFF